This TCR beta chain appears in the sequencing data of a study of molecular identifiers for immune sequencing clone quantification. Study-wide context: Replicates split RNA from approximately 20,000 or 100,000 naive CD8 cells five ways, and the researchers sequenced four portions.

Listed TCR primers and previously described methods were used for bulk TCR libraries. One entry per CDR3 protein results from TCRdb running MiXCR on the PCR reads. The sample contains approximately 630,000 distinct CDR3 sequences, 25% of which appear only once. The authors sorted naive CD8 T cells as CD8+CD4-CCR7+CD45RA+. The CDR3 is 16 amino acids. With 1 base clipped from V and 2 bases from J, the junction kept 7 bases outside the gene matches. The study, taken as a whole, reports: Among effectors, clones above 20 RNA copies held over 97% of molecules; among naive cells, under 1%.

This clonotype was detected many times. Its antigen remains unidentified. This TCR derives from a human donor in good health. Some libraries in this study had Jurkat cell RNA spiked in. The sequenced sample was naive CD8+ T cells from blood, with Jurkat cell RNA spiked in. As to subset: FACS-sorted CD8+CD4-CCR7+CD45RA+ naive T cells. The chain joins TRBV23-1 to TRBJ2-7; TRBD2 matches at 8 bases. TRBV23-1 is recorded as an ORF, its role being uncertain. CDR3 nucleotides: TGCGCCAGCAGTCAATGTACCGGGAGGGGAGCCTACGAGCAGTACTTC. This codes for CASSQCTGRGAYEQYF.